Sequencing of this T cell receptor beta chain was carried out in a study of T cells expressing NK-cell markers. At the level of the study: From sorted CD3+CD56+NKG2C+, CD3+CD56+NKG2C- and CD3+CD56-NKG2C+ T cells came the TCR beta repertoires.

Germline V gene sequence: CDR1 SNHLY, CDR2 FYNNEI. The CDR3 consists of 16 residues. TCR beta cDNA was generated via 5'RACE template switching incorporating UMIs. TCRdb re-called the 5' RACE reads and shows each CDR3 protein once, DNA omitted. Its clone listing holds about 120,000 distinct CDR3 sequences. The sequenced material came from blood T cells: a sorted CD56 or NKG2C T cell subset, CD4+ or CD8+ T cells, or bulk PBMC T cells (not recorded which). This TCR was recovered from a woman between 18 and 70 years old in good health. This rearrangement joins TRBV2 to TRBJ2-2; TCRdb gives TRBD1 as the D gene, but with no DNA this cannot be confirmed. The CDR3 is CASSDSGRSGTGELFF.